Below are 16 T cell receptor beta chains sequenced from a single sample in a study of CD8+ T cells in alopecia areata. Extraction of RNA preceded its reverse transcription into cDNA, which served as the sequencing template. Generated by immunoSEQ multiplex PCR, the TCRdb table keeps only in-frame clones and is missing some. The table shows some 110,000 clones, with about three fifths occurring only once. Treatment of the sample: oral pan-JAK inhibitor, 5-10 mg twice daily. This sample comprised CD8+ T cells sorted from blood, obtained at week 24, from a patient treated with tofacitinib. The receptor source for this set is a human donor with alopecia areata.

This clone was found once. The chain joins TRBV13 to TRBJ1-2; 8 bases match TRBD1. Looked up from germline, CDR1 is PRHDT and CDR2 is FYEKMQ (reference sequence). The CDR3 spans 16 residues. The trim removed 0 bases at V and 3 bases at J, leaving 6 bases unmatched. This chain's CDR3 is CASSLGGGQVYYGYTF. CDR3 bases: TGTGCCAGCAGCTTAGGTGGGGGACAGGTTTACTATGGCTACACCTTC.

This clone was counted between two and nine times. The chain links TRBV13 to TRBJ2-7, with D perhaps matching TRBD2 (5 bases). CDR3 length: 13 amino acids. V lost 1 base to trimming and J lost 5 bases, with 9 bases between them. Germline V CDR1 and CDR2: PRHDT, FYEKMQ (reference sequence). The CDR3 nucleotides are TGTGCCAGCAGCTTAGCGGACGGGAACGAGCAGTACTTC. This codes for CASSLADGNEQYF.

The chain is built from TRBV30 and TRBJ1-1; the D is unclear. Deletions cut 0 bases from V and 2 bases from J, with 7 bases between. CDR3 length: 13 residues. From germline, CDR1 is GTSNPN and CDR2 SVGIG (reference sequence). The CDR3 nucleotides are TGTGCCTGGAGTGTCGAGGTTAACACTGAAGCTTTCTTT. It yields the protein CAWSVEVNTEAFF.

J is TRBJ1-2 and V is TRBV30, with D possibly matching TRBD1 (5 bases). CDR1 is GTSNPN, CDR2 SVGIG, per germline (reference sequence). This CDR3 is built from 13 residues. The V end was cut by 8 bases, the J end by 8 bases, with 21 bases between. The DNA for the CDR3 is TGTGCCGGGGACGGTCTTCTGACGAACGGCTACACCTTC. This encodes CAGDGLLTNGYTF.

The gene calls are TRBV5-5 and TRBJ1-1, with 8 bases matching TRBD1. CDR1 and CDR2 from the germline V gene are SGHKS and YYEKEE (reference sequence). This CDR3 is built from 15 residues. The V and J ends lost 4 bases and 5 bases, in that order; junction bases with no gene match: 10. The CDR3 nucleotides read TGTGCCAGCAGCCCGAGGACAGGGCCGTTAACTGAAGCTTTCTTT. This encodes CASSPRTGPLTEAFF.

V gene TRBV13 combines with J gene TRBJ2-7; 7 nucleotides agree with TRBD1. Germline CDR1 reads PRHDT; CDR2 reads FYEKMQ (reference sequence). Germline trimming cut 5 bases from V and 2 bases from J; bases unmatched to any gene: 12. This CDR3 spans 16 amino acids. CDR3 residues: CASSLTGDNNPYEQYF. As DNA, the CDR3 is TGTGCCAGCAGCCTAACAGGGGACAACAACCCCTACGAGCAGTACTTC.

The chain uses TRBV27 and TRBJ2-3; unclear D gene. In germline, CDR1 is MNHEY, CDR2 SMNVEV (reference sequence). Trimming shortened V by 3 bases and J by 6 bases, and 10 bases separated the two germline ends. The CDR3 consists of 13 residues. CDR3 loop: CASSFVAWDTQYF. For the CDR3, the DNA is TGTGCCAGCAGTTTTGTAGCTTGGGATACGCAGTATTTT.

The V and J genes are TRBV9 and TRBJ1-1; 7 bases match TRBD1. The trim removed 4 bases at V and 5 bases at J, leaving 5 bases unmatched. Germline V CDR1 and CDR2: SGDLS, YYNGEE. The CDR3 loop spans 13 amino acids. CDR3 nucleotides: TGTGCCAGCAGCCTCGGGACAGCGACTGAAGCTTTCTTT. Amino acids: CASSLGTATEAFF. The full variable domain, its missing parts supplied by reference TRBV9 and TRBJ1-1, is DSGVTQTPKHLITATGQRVTLRCSPRSGDLSVYWYQQSLDQGLQFLIQYYNGEERAKGNILERFSAQQFPDLHSELNLSSLELGDSALYFCASSLGTATEAFFGQGTRLTVV.

V and J are TRBV4-2 and TRBJ2-3; 10 bases are a match to TRBD2. The CDR3 is 17 amino acids. CDR1 and CDR2 (germline): LGHNA, YNFKEQ. After removal of 0 bases from V and 3 bases from J, the junction contained 6 bases not matched to a gene. CDR3 coding DNA: TGTGCCAGCAGCCAAGATCCCAGCGGGGGGGAAACAGATACGCAGTATTTT. Translating it yields CASSQDPSGGETDTQYF.

Concerning this clone itself: It is likely a read error: a sequence one base away is far more abundant. This chain joins TRBV6-4 and TRBJ2-3; the match to TRBD2 covers 13 bases. V shed 5 bases, J shed 4 bases, and the junction held 3 bases outside the gene matches. The CDR3 totals 15 residues. Germline V gene sequence: CDR1 MRHNA, CDR2 SNTAGT. CDR3 residues: CASSYTSGGADTQYF. CDR3 coding DNA: TGTGCCAGCAGTTACACTAGCGGGGGGGCAGATACGCAGTATTTT.

This sequence joins TRBV6-5 and TRBJ1-2, with a weak D call TRBD1 (5 bases). Germline V CDR1 and CDR2: MNHEY, SVGAGI. The CDR3 is 14 amino acids. Trimming left V 6 bases short and J 7 bases short, with 18 bases between. CDR3 loop: CASREDSTTGGYTF. CDR3 DNA: TGTGCCAGCAGGGAAGACAGTACAACGGGTGGCTACACCTTC.

In its sample, this clone was seen a few times. V gene TRBV4-1 combines with J gene TRBJ1-1, with 8 bases aligning to TRBD1. With V trimmed by 3 bases and J by 0 bases, 3 bases remained unmatched. Germline values: CDR1 MGHRA, CDR2 YSYEKL. This CDR3 is 15 amino acids long. The CDR3 is CASSHRDRMNTEAFF. The CDR3 coding sequence is TGCGCCAGCAGCCACCGGGACAGGATGAACACTGAAGCTTTCTTT.

The rearrangement links TRBV4-1 to TRBJ2-1, with D perhaps matching TRBD2 (6 bases). The V end was cut by 4 bases, the J end by 4 bases, with 20 bases between. The CDR3 extends over 17 amino acids. CDR1 is MGHRA and CDR2 is YSYEKL in the germline V gene. CDR3 coding DNA: TGCGCCAGCAGCCCCTATCCGGCGGAGGGCCTTTACAATGAGCAGTTCTTC. Encoded protein: CASSPYPAEGLYNEQFF.

The rearrangement joins TRBV30 to TRBJ1-2; 7 bases align to TRBD1. The CDR3 runs 14 residues. J was trimmed by 4 bases and V by 1 base; bases with no gene match: 6. The germline gives CDR1 GTSNPN, CDR2 SVGIG (reference sequence). The CDR3 reads CAWSALGQLYGYTF. The CDR3 DNA reads TGTGCCTGGAGTGCTCTGGGACAGCTCTATGGCTACACCTTC.

This clone was seen ten or more times. This sequence joins TRBV11-1 and TRBJ2-1; 7 bases map to TRBD1. Germline lookup yields CDR1 SGHAT and CDR2 FQDESV (reference sequence). J was trimmed by 2 bases and V by 1 base; bases with no gene match: 2. The CDR3 runs to 15 residues. CDR3 amino acids: CASSLEQGPYNEQFF. CDR3 bases: TGTGCCAGCAGCTTAGAACAGGGGCCCTACAATGAGCAGTTCTTC.

The J gene is TRBJ2-5, the V gene TRBV10-3; 7 bases are shared with TRBD2. The CDR3 runs to 17 residues. From germline, CDR1 is ENHRY and CDR2 SYGVKD. V dropped 4 bases and J dropped 2; count of bases not matched to a gene: 13. The chain's CDR3 is CAISVPGGTTEQETQYF. The CDR3 nucleotides are TGTGCCATCAGTGTCCCAGGTGGGACTACCGAACAAGAGACCCAGTACTTC.